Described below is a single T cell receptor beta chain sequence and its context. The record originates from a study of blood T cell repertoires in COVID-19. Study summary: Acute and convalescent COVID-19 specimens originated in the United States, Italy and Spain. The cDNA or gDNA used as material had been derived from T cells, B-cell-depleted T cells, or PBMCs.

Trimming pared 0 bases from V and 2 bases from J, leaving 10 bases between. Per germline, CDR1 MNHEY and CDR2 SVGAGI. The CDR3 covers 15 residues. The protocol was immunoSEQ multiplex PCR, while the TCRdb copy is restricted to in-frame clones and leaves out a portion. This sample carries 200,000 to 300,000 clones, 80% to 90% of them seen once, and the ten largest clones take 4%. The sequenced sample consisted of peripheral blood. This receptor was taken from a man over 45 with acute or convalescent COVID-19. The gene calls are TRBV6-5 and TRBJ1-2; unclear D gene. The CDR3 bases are TGTGCCAGCAGTTACTCGCCGGGCGGGAACTATGGCTACACCTTC. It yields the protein CASSYSPGGNYGYTF.